The 18 T cell receptor beta chains presented below share a single source sample, sequenced in a study of cytomegalovirus exposure and HLA in healthy donors. Primers for the PCR totalled 60 Vbeta and 13 Jbeta. The assay was immunoSEQ multiplex PCR, and TCRdb's table has in-frame clones only and misses some. Of under 200,000 clones listed, around 78% are singletons. The sequenced sample consisted of PBMCs. The receptors originated from a woman aged 50 to 65 in good health and CMV-seropositive.

V and J are TRBV6-5 and TRBJ1-6, with 7 bases matching TRBD1. CDR3 length: 14 residues. Germline V gene data show CDR1 as MNHEY and CDR2 as SVGAGI. Trimming cost V 5 bases and J 7 bases; bases outside gene matches: 5. The CDR3 here is CASSRGQDNSPLHF. In DNA form, the CDR3 reads TGTGCCAGCAGTAGAGGACAGGACAATTCACCCCTCCACTTT.

This clone showed up just once. V and J are TRBV7-2 and TRBJ2-1; no firm D call. The CDR3 is 15 residues long. Germline V lookup: CDR1 SGHTA, CDR2 FQGNSA. The ends were cut back, 5 bases at V and 0 bases at J, with 11 bases in the middle. CDR3 loop: CASSARSDSYNEQFF. Written as DNA, the CDR3 is TGTGCCAGCAGCGCACGAAGCGACTCCTACAATGAGCAGTTCTTC.

V and J are TRBV28 and TRBJ1-2; D ambiguous. Deletions cut 3 bases from V and 3 bases from J, with 5 bases between. The CDR3 is 12 amino acids. Germline V gives CDR1 MDHEN, CDR2 SYDVKM. CDR3 nucleotide sequence: TGTGCCAGCAGTTTGGGCTACTATGGCTACACCTTC. The encoded protein is CASSLGYYGYTF.

The gene calls are TRBV6-6 and TRBJ1-1; 7 bases fit TRBD1. V gave up 7 bases and J gave up 5 bases; unmatched junction bases: 4. The germline V gene encodes CDR1 MNHNY and CDR2 SVGAGI (reference sequence). The CDR3 runs to 12 residues. The CDR3 region has the DNA TGTGCCAGCACCTCAGGGGGGACTGAAGCTTTCTTT. Amino acids: CASTSGGTEAFF.

The sample holds one count of this clone. This chain connects TRBV7-9 to TRBJ1-1; D ambiguous. The germline V gene encodes CDR1 SEHNR and CDR2 FQNEAQ (reference sequence). The CDR3 loop spans 11 amino acids. Trimming pared 3 bases from V and 6 bases from J, leaving 5 bases between. In nucleotides, the CDR3 is TGTGCCAGCAGCTTGGCCTCTGAAGCTTTCTTT. It specifies CASSLASEAFF.

V usage is TRBV5-1 and J usage is TRBJ2-1, with a tentative D call TRBD2 (5 bases). Germline CDR1 reads SGHRS; CDR2 reads YFSETQ. V lost 0 bases and J 5 bases, leaving 9 bases between the germline ends. This CDR3 spans 14 amino acids. The CDR3 DNA follows: TGCGCCAGCAGCTTGGGGCCGGGAAACAATGAGCAGTTCTTC. It codes for CASSLGPGNNEQFF.

This chain links TRBV19 with TRBJ2-5; 7 nucleotides line up with TRBD2. Unmatched junction bases numbered 4, after V lost 8 bases and J lost 4 bases. CDR1 LNHDA and CDR2 SQIVND come from the germline V gene (reference sequence). The CDR3 length is 12 residues. The CDR3 region is CASGREGETQYF. The CDR3 DNA sequence: TGTGCCAGTGGCAGGGAGGGAGAGACCCAGTACTTC. The full variable domain, in which reference TRBV19 and TRBJ2-5 provide the parts outside the CDR3, is DGGITQSPKYLFRKEGQNVTLSCEQNLNHDAMYWYRQDPGQGLRLIYYSQIVNDFQKGDIAEGYSVSREKKESFPLTVTSAQKNPTAFYLCASGREGETQYFGPGTRLLVL.

The chain carries TRBV5-8 and TRBJ1-3; maybe TRBD1 (5 bases). The V gene's germline CDR1 is SGHTS and CDR2 YDEGEE. With 4 bases removed from V and 3 bases from J, the gap between germline ends came to 17 bases. The CDR3 loop spans 16 amino acids. CDR3 in DNA: TGTGCCAGCAGCCTTTTGCTTCAGGGTGGTGGAAACACCATATATTTT. Residues: CASSLLLQGGGNTIYF.

This clone came up a few times. This chain uses TRBV6-1 with TRBJ1-1; D is unclear. V lost 6 bases and J lost 1, with 6 bases in between. In germline, CDR1 is MNHNS, CDR2 SASEGT. CDR3 size: 12 residues. The CDR3 nucleotides are TGTGCCAGCAGCCCCAGGAACACTGAAGCTTTCTTT. Translation: CASSPRNTEAFF.

The chain joins TRBV2 to TRBJ1-1; 8 bases fit TRBD1. This CDR3 has 17 residues. V was clipped by 4 bases and J by 0 bases; unmatched bases: 10. Germline V gene sequence: CDR1 SNHLY, CDR2 FYNNEI. CDR3 amino acids: CASSGRQGQTMNTEAFF. CDR3 bases: TGTGCCAGCAGTGGCAGACAGGGGCAGACGATGAACACTGAAGCTTTCTTT.

The rearrangement joins TRBV18 to TRBJ2-7, with 10 bases that match TRBD1. The germline V gene has CDR1 KGHSH and CDR2 LQKENI. This CDR3 has 15 amino acids. The V and J ends lost 1 base and 3 bases, in that order; junction bases with no gene match: 3. In DNA, the CDR3 is TGTGCCAGCTCACCACGGACAGGGGGAGACTACGAGCAGTACTTC. Translation gives CASSPRTGGDYEQYF.

Comments on this clone: Other DNA sequences in the sample encode the same CDR3. The V gene is TRBV19, the J gene TRBJ1-1; the D gene is possibly TRBD1 (6 bases). There are 13 residues in the CDR3. Deletions cut 4 bases from V and 5 bases from J, with 11 bases between. Germline values: CDR1 LNHDA, CDR2 SQIVND (reference sequence). The CDR3 DNA follows: TGTGCCAGTAGTACCCGTAGGGGGACTGAAGCTTTCTTT. This codes for CASSTRRGTEAFF.

This chain uses TRBV5-1 with TRBJ2-5, with 9 positions matching TRBD1. The V gene end was trimmed by 3 bases and the J gene end by 4 bases; junction bases not matched to a gene: 10. From germline, CDR1 is SGHRS and CDR2 YFSETQ. The CDR3 totals 16 residues. The CDR3 DNA follows: TGCGCCAGCAGCTCGTCCGGGACAGGGTCTCGAGAGACCCAGTACTTC. Its protein product is CASSSSGTGSRETQYF.

The chain employs TRBV19 and TRBJ1-3, with 7 bases lining up with TRBD1. Trimming at V came to 5 bases and at J to 2 bases, leaving 3 bases not matched to a gene. The CDR3 is 14 residues long. Per the germline V gene, CDR1 is LNHDA and CDR2 is SQIVND (reference sequence). The CDR3 spells CASSFDRAGNTIYF. Written as DNA, the CDR3 is TGTGCCAGTAGTTTCGACAGGGCTGGAAACACCATATATTTT.

V and J are TRBV28 and TRBJ1-2; 9 bases agree with TRBD1. Germline-derived CDR1 and CDR2 are MDHEN and SYDVKM. J gave up 5 bases and V 5 bases, and 9 bases lay outside the gene matches. The CDR3 is 15 amino acids. The CDR3 loop reads CASSTRTGVGYGYTF. The CDR3 DNA sequence: TGTGCCAGCAGTACCCGGACAGGGGTAGGGTATGGCTACACCTTC.

The chain recombines TRBV5-5 with TRBJ2-1, with 8 bases that match TRBD1. Losses at the gene ends were 4 bases for V and 4 bases for J; bases not matched to a gene: 7. From germline, CDR1 is SGHKS and CDR2 YYEKEE (reference sequence). The length of the CDR3 is 15 residues. CDR3 sequence reads: CASSVQGAAYNEQFF. The CDR3 bases are TGTGCCAGCAGCGTCCAGGGGGCAGCGTACAATGAGCAGTTCTTC.

The chain joins TRBV7-2 to TRBJ1-2; D may be TRBD1 (5 bases). Per germline, CDR1 SGHTA and CDR2 FQGNSA. The CDR3 extends over 15 amino acids. Trimming left V 1 base short and J 6 bases short, with 15 bases between. The CDR3 DNA sequence: TGTGCCAGCAGCTTAGTACAGGCAGGGTTAAATGGCTACACCTTC. Protein sequence: CASSLVQAGLNGYTF.

The chain recombines TRBV2 with TRBJ1-1; D gene ambiguous. The CDR3 spans 17 residues. Trimming removed 0 bases from V and 0 bases from J, with 14 bases in between. The germline V gene has CDR1 SNHLY and CDR2 FYNNEI. CDR3 amino acids: CASSEAYSYAMNTEAFF. For the CDR3, the DNA is TGTGCCAGCAGTGAAGCGTATAGCTACGCCATGAACACTGAAGCTTTCTTT.